These 24 T cell receptor beta chains came from one sample sequenced in a study of T cells in Graves' hyperthyroidism and ophthalmopathy. The CDR3 regions of TCR beta were amplified from RNA transcripts. Using the HTBI primer set, a first-round RT-PCR was run on the TCR CDR3. MiXCR, run by TCRdb on the multiplex PCR reads, gives a single entry per CDR3 protein. The table records 500,000 to 650,000 distinct CDR3 sequences, 13% to 15% of them present only once. Sequenced sample: blood. These receptor sequences come from a woman in her 50s with Graves' ophthalmopathy.

This clonotype was picked up many times. The chain uses TRBV19 and TRBJ1-1; D is perhaps TRBD1 (5 bases). The CDR3 totals 16 residues. Germline V gives CDR1 LNHDA, CDR2 SQIVND (reference sequence). Trimming cost V 3 bases and J 0 bases, with 14 bases left between them. CDR3 bases: TGTGCCAGTAGTATCTTCGTAGACAGCTTGAACACTGAAGCTTTCTTT. Its translation: CASSIFVDSLNTEAFF.

V is TRBV11-3 and J is TRBJ2-4; TRBD1 is a possible D gene (6 bases). The germline V gene encodes CDR1 SGHNT and CDR2 YENEEA. The CDR3 has 13 residues. Trimming took 5 bases from V and 8 from J, leaving 13 bases between them. The CDR3 coding sequence is TGTGCCAGCAGCCCAGACAGGTGGGACATTCAGTACTTC. This sequence encodes CASSPDRWDIQYF.

This clonotype was recorded many times. V usage is TRBV28 and J usage is TRBJ2-7, with D perhaps TRBD1 (6 bases). Deletions cut 0 bases from V and 4 bases from J, with 10 bases between. The CDR3 has 14 amino acids. In germline, CDR1 is MDHEN, CDR2 SYDVKM. For the CDR3, the DNA is TGTGCCAGCAGTTTATGGCTACAGGGTTACGAGCAGTACTTC. Amino acid sequence: CASSLWLQGYEQYF. Using reference TRBV28 and TRBJ2-7 for the parts outside the CDR3, the full variable domain is DVKVTQSSRYLVKRTGEKVFLECVQDMDHENMFWYRQDPGLGLRLIYFSYDVKMKEKGDIPEGYSVSREKKERFSLILESASTNQTSMYLCASSLWLQGYEQYFGPGTRLTVT.

The CDR3 DNA sequence: TGCAGTGCTAGAGCGCCCCCGAGTGGTAGCGGGGATTACAATGAGCAGTTCTTC. Its translation: CSARAPPSGSGDYNEQFF. J is TRBJ2-1 and V is TRBV20-1; 8 positions agree with TRBD2. CDR1 DFQATT and CDR2 SNEGSKA come from the germline V gene (reference sequence). The length of the CDR3 is 18 residues. J gave up 4 bases and V 1 base, and 15 bases lay outside the gene matches.

The V gene is TRBV25-1, the J gene TRBJ1-1; no clear D. The CDR3 is 13 amino acids. V lost 4 bases and J 7 bases, leaving 13 bases between the germline ends. The germline gives CDR1 MGHDK, CDR2 SYGVNS. The CDR3 region is CASSATGESEAFF. In DNA form, the CDR3 reads TGTGCCAGCAGTGCCACCGGGGAGAGTGAAGCTTTCTTT.

The sample holds many counts of this clonotype. The gene calls are TRBV7-8 and TRBJ1-2; possibly TRBD1 for D (6 bases). This CDR3 has 14 residues. The V gene's germline CDR1 is SGHVS and CDR2 FQNEAQ. V was clipped by 5 bases and J by 9 bases, with 19 bases between them. The CDR3 DNA is TGTGCCAGCAGCGCACCTAAGGCGGGGGGCCGCTACACCTTC. Translation: CASSAPKAGGRYTF.

The chain employs TRBV19 and TRBJ1-5; D remains ambiguous. Trimming pared 4 bases from V and 4 bases from J, leaving 11 bases between. Germline V gene data show CDR1 as LNHDA and CDR2 as SQIVND (reference sequence). This CDR3 is built from 14 residues. CDR3 loop: CASSRPGRNQPQHF. CDR3 coding DNA: TGTGCCAGTAGTAGACCGGGGAGAAATCAGCCCCAGCATTTT.

This clonotype was counted many times. The chain employs TRBV5-1 and TRBJ2-7; D gene ambiguous. CDR1 is SGHRS and CDR2 is YFSETQ in the germline V gene. V was shortened by 3 bases and J by 4 bases, with 20 bases between the two germline ends. CDR3 length: 16 residues. The CDR3: CASSSRAPRSHYEQYF. The CDR3, as DNA: TGCGCCAGCAGCTCACGGGCCCCCCGGTCCCATTACGAGCAGTACTTC.

This clonotype has ten or more counts. The chain carries TRBV6-1 and TRBJ2-4, with D tentatively TRBD2 (5 bases). V was pared by 5 bases and J by 0 bases, with 20 bases between. The length of the CDR3 is 18 residues. The germline gives CDR1 MNHNS, CDR2 SASEGT. The CDR3 sequence: CASSSSRGGTLAKNIQYF. In nucleotides, the CDR3 is TGTGCCAGCAGTTCCTCCCGAGGAGGAACTTTAGCCAAAAACATTCAGTACTTC.

Only a few counts were recorded for this clonotype. The rearrangement uses TRBV3-1 and TRBJ2-6; tentatively, D is TRBD2 (5 bases). V was cut by 4 bases and J by 0 bases, with 16 bases left in between. Germline V gene lookup returns CDR1 LGHDT and CDR2 YNNKEL (reference sequence). The CDR3 length is 18 residues. CDR3 bases: TGTGCCAGCAGCCCGTGGACTGGTTACAGCTCTGGGGCCAACGTCCTGACTTTC. This encodes CASSPWTGYSSGANVLTF. Looking up the rest from reference TRBV3-1 and TRBJ2-6 gives the full variable domain: DTAVSQTPKYLVTQMGNDKSIKCEQNLGHDTMYWYKQDSKKFLKIMFSYNNKELIINETVPNRFSPKSPDKAHLNLHINSLELGDSAVYFCASSPWTGYSSGANVLTFGAGSRLTVL.

The chain couples TRBV7-3 to TRBJ2-2, with 7 bases lining up with TRBD2. The germline V gene encodes CDR1 SGHTA and CDR2 FQGTGA. The CDR3 has 18 amino acids. After removal of 0 bases from V and 3 bases from J, the junction contained 10 bases not matched to a gene. CDR3 in DNA: TGTGCCAGCAGCTTAACAGGCTGGCGGGAGTGGTACACCGGGGAGCTGTTTTTT. Its protein is CASSLTGWREWYTGELFF.

This clonotype was counted ten times or more. The chain recombines TRBV20-1 with TRBJ2-2; D ambiguous. The V end was cut by 1 base, the J end by 8 bases, with 5 bases between. The CDR3 runs 11 residues. Germline values: CDR1 DFQATT, CDR2 SNEGSKA (reference sequence). DNA for the CDR3: TGCAGTGCTAGAGCGTTTGGGGAGCTGTTTTTT. Translation gives CSARAFGELFF.

This clonotype appeared many times. J is TRBJ2-2 and V is TRBV14, with D maybe TRBD2 (5 bases). The CDR3 runs 15 residues. With 4 bases removed from V and 7 bases from J, the gap between germline ends came to 16 bases. Germline lookup yields CDR1 SGHDN and CDR2 FVKESK. The CDR3 loop reads CASSRSFGIIGELFF. The CDR3 DNA follows: TGTGCCAGCAGCCGATCCTTCGGGATCATCGGGGAGCTGTTTTTT.

This clonotype has a count of ten or more. The rearrangement joins TRBV4-3 to TRBJ1-1, with no clear D. Germline V CDR1 and CDR2: LGHNA, YSLEER. This CDR3 spans 14 amino acids. V gave up 1 base and J gave up 4 bases, with 10 bases separating them. CDR3 DNA sequence: TGCGCCAGCAGCCAAGTTACAGTAGGCACTGAAGCTTTCTTT. Residues: CASSQVTVGTEAFF.

This clonotype was detected many times. The chain uses TRBV14 and TRBJ2-1, with TRBD2 identical over 9 bases. V lost 0 bases to trimming and J lost 2 bases; unmatched junction nucleotides: 5. The germline V gene has CDR1 SGHDN and CDR2 FVKESK. CDR3 length: 17 residues. Here the CDR3 DNA reads TGTGCCAGCAGCCAAGATTTTAGCGGGAGTGCCTACAATGAGCAGTTCTTC. It yields the protein CASSQDFSGSAYNEQFF.

To note about this clonotype: This may arise from a read error, as a much more abundant clone is one base away. This sequence joins TRBV12-3 or TRBV12-4 and TRBJ2-7, with D possibly matching TRBD2 (7 bases). This CDR3 has 16 residues. Trimming left V 4 bases short and J 6 bases short, with 22 bases between. As DNA, the CDR3 is TGTGCCAGCAGTTCGGACAGTGGGCGGGGGAGTATCGAGCAGTACTTC. Translating gives CASSSDSGRGSIEQYF.

This chain uses TRBV20-1 with TRBJ2-2; D remains unclear. Trimming left V 0 bases short and J 6 bases short, with 8 bases between. The germline V gene encodes CDR1 DFQATT and CDR2 SNEGSKA (reference sequence). The CDR3 contains 13 residues. The DNA for the CDR3 is TGCAGTGCTAGAGATTTAGTGGCCGGGGAGCTGTTTTTT. Amino acid sequence: CSARDLVAGELFF.

The V and J genes are TRBV11-1 and TRBJ2-3; D gene uncertain. Deletions cut 5 bases from V and 4 bases from J, with 16 bases between. From germline, CDR1 is SGHAT and CDR2 FQDESV (reference sequence). The CDR3 spans 15 residues. The CDR3 protein is CASSPRAVVSDTQYF. CDR3 in DNA: TGTGCCAGCAGCCCCCGTGCAGTAGTTTCAGATACGCAGTATTTT. The whole variable domain, filled in from reference TRBV11-1 and TRBJ2-3, reads EAEVAQSPRYKITEKSQAVAFWCDPISGHATLYWYRQILGQGPELLVQFQDESVVDDSQLPKDRFSAERLKGVDSTLKIQPAELGDSAMYLCASSPRAVVSDTQYFGPGTRLTVL.

This clonotype was picked up many times. The chain employs TRBV7-3 and TRBJ2-3; maybe TRBD2 (6 bases). CDR1 SGHTA and CDR2 FQGTGA come from the germline V gene. The CDR3 runs 15 residues. V lost 5 bases and J 4 bases, leaving 16 bases between the germline ends. CDR3 sequence: CASSPQTRSSDTQYF. CDR3 nucleotides: TGTGCCAGCAGCCCGCAGACTAGGAGCTCAGATACGCAGTATTTT. Looking up the rest from reference TRBV7-3 and TRBJ2-3 gives the full variable domain: GAGVSQTPSNKVTEKGKYVELRCDPISGHTALYWYRQSLGQGPEFLIYFQGTGAADDSGLPNDRFFAVRPEGSVSTLKIQRTERGDSAVYLCASSPQTRSSDTQYFGPGTRLTVL.

This clonotype was seen a few times. The chain recombines TRBV7-9 with TRBJ2-3; no clear D gene. In germline, CDR1 is SEHNR, CDR2 FQNEAQ (reference sequence). The CDR3 contains 16 residues. V lost 1 base to trimming and J lost 2 bases, with 13 bases between them. As DNA, the CDR3 is TGTGCCAGCAGCTTAGGAGGCACCTCGAACACAGATACGCAGTATTTT. Translating it yields CASSLGGTSNTDTQYF.

CDR3 sequence reads: CASKPGLPAYEQYF. DNA of the CDR3: TGTGCCAGCAAGCCGGGACTACCTGCCTACGAGCAGTACTTC. The chain uses TRBV27 and TRBJ2-7, with 7 bases matching TRBD2. The CDR3 is 14 amino acids. V lost 7 bases to trimming and J lost 2 bases; unmatched junction nucleotides: 8. Germline values: CDR1 MNHEY, CDR2 SMNVEV (reference sequence).

This clonotype appeared many times. The chain couples TRBV6-2 or TRBV6-3 to TRBJ2-2, with TRBD1 matching over 7 bases. Germline CDR1 is MNHEY and CDR2 is SVGEGT. V lost 7 bases, J lost 3 bases, and 5 bases stayed unmatched. This CDR3 spans 14 amino acids. This chain's CDR3 is CASTNRGYTGELFF. The CDR3 DNA reads as TGTGCCAGCACCAACAGGGGATACACCGGGGAGCTGTTTTTT.

The chain recombines TRBV5-4 with TRBJ2-3; 10 nucleotides line up with TRBD2. V shed 1 base and J 4 bases; nucleotides not matched to a gene: 3. The CDR3 has 15 amino acids. Germline assignment: CDR1 SGHNT and CDR2 YYREEE (reference sequence). Written as DNA, the CDR3 is TGTGCCAGCAGCTTGAAGCGGGAGGGCTCAGATACGCAGTATTTT. Translating gives CASSLKREGSDTQYF.

The chain joins TRBV25-1 to TRBJ2-1, with D tentatively TRBD2 (6 bases). Germline CDR1 and CDR2: MGHDK and SYGVNS. The V end was cut by 7 bases, the J end by 10 bases, with 23 bases between. This CDR3 region has 15 residues. CDR3 in DNA: TGTGCCAGCACCCACCCAGGGACTCCAGATGGGGAGCAGTTCTTC. Its protein is CASTHPGTPDGEQFF.